This TCR delta chain emerged from a study of γδ T cells in repeated Plasmodium falciparum infection. The wider study: Donors were malaria-exposed Malian children or age- and gender-matched Australian children. Samples were taken at baseline, before some infections, and 21 days after each. Overall study findings and caveats: Vdelta2-negative gammadelta repertoires, largely Vdelta1+, seemingly showed infection-driven waves of new clonal selection.

Sequencing covered both gamma and delta TCR chains per sample. TCRdb re-called clones from the multiplex PCR reads using CATT. The repertoire consists of about 57,000 delta-chain clones, with over 1.5% occurring once and the leading ten covering approximately 15%. This clone was picked up a small number of times. The antigen is unknown. A far larger clone is off by one base, so a read error is likely. The same CDR3 is also encoded by other DNA sequences in this sample. Bulk repertoires came from Vgamma9/Vdelta2+ or Vdelta2-negative gammadelta T cells flow-sorted from PBMC. Trimming removed 3 bases at V and 7 bases at J, with 36 bases between. The CDR3 has 21 amino acids. CDR1 is TSWWSYY and CDR2 is QGS in the germline V gene.

The sequence was obtained from a pool of human donors (malaria-infected and uninfected, not separated). Specimen: gamma-delta T cells from blood. The chain uses TRDV1 and TRDJ1; either TRDD2 or TRDD3 may fit D (7 bases each). CDR3 loop: CALGDPELSYPTGEETGKLIF. CDR3 in DNA: TGTGCTCTTGGGGACCCAGAGCTTTCCTACCCTACTGGGGAAGAGACAGGTAAACTCATCTTT.